This T cell receptor beta chain was found in a study of shared clonotypes between healthy human individuals. Overall study context: Three plates were used per donor for CD4 naive, three for CD4 memory, two for CD8 naive and one for CD8 memory. Points from the study as a whole: Naive subsets generally had larger estimated richness than memory subsets.

This CDR3 is 13 amino acids long. Germline CDR1 GTSNPN, CDR2 SVGIG (reference sequence). Trimming at V came to 3 bases and at J to 3 bases, leaving 2 bases not matched to a gene. Note on this clone: What it binds is unknown.

The deep-level immunoSEQ assay was used. When replicate PCRs were run on sorted subsets, they used 200 ng DNA, about 30,000 T cell genomes. Profiled with immunoSEQ multiplex PCR; TCRdb holds only in-frame clones, not every one. The data show about 1 million clones, with around 74% seen just once and about 1.4% held by the top ten. J is TRBJ2-5 and V is TRBV30, with 9 bases that match TRBD1. Input material: memory CD4+ T cells sorted from blood. Subset noted: CD45RA-negative fraction. The receptor comes from a man aged 18 to 30 in good health. CDR3 protein: CAWSGTGKETQYF. Written as DNA, the CDR3 is TGTGCCTGGAGCGGGACAGGGAAAGAGACCCAGTACTTC.